The rows below give T cell receptor beta chains drawn from one sample of a study of T cell responses to AZD1222 COVID-19 vaccine. Profiling relied on immunoSEQ multiplex PCR, and the TCRdb table lists in-frame clones only, not all of them. The profile shows 150,000 to 200,000 clones, around 93% of them singletons. The material sequenced was peripheral blood, taken on day 0 of AZD1222 vaccination. The source of these receptors is an adult in good health. The conserved cysteine and the conserved F or W are not part of the CDR3 here.

v_call,j_call,cdr3_aa
TRBV5-6,TRBJ2-1,ASSLLAGGSYNEQF
TRBV5-1,TRBJ1-3,ASSLVGDSPANTIY
TRBV10-1,TRBJ2-3,ASSENPLTDTQY
TRBV5-4,TRBJ1-3,ASSLAQGQGAQGNTIY
TRBV29-1,TRBJ1-1,SVYERTGATEAF
TRBV3-1/TRBV3-2,TRBJ1-1,ASSLPGGAGGTEAF
TRBV6-5,TRBJ2-2,ASIYGSNTGELF
TRBV30,TRBJ1-1,AWSKGETEAF
TRBV5-1,TRBJ1-2,ASSRGDTTNYGYT
TRBV3-1/TRBV3-2,TRBJ1-4,ASSRFEDDEKLF
TRBV5-1,TRBJ2-7,ASGPTGQEVYEQY
TRBV7-9,TRBJ2-1,ASTHMVPGGPKLYNEQF
TRBV14,TRBJ2-7,ASSPPAGFREQY
TRBV27,TRBJ1-4,ASSLQGAGEKLF
TRBV19,TRBJ2-2,ASSISGTATGELF
TRBV2,TRBJ1-5,ASSGGPNSNQPQH
TRBV5-1,TRBJ2-1,ASSFAPSGPDTAYNEQF
TRBV18,TRBJ2-7,ASSPPYSSYEQY
TRBV4-2,TRBJ2-2,ASSHQLAGAANTGELF
TRBV12-3/TRBV12-4,TRBJ2-3,ASSLREADTQY
TRBV27,TRBJ2-1,ASSKVGSGRMDEQF
TRBV6-2/TRBV6-3,TRBJ2-7,ASSPVAMTSGHPSSYEQY
TRBV29-1,TRBJ1-5,SVAGTGAGQPQH
TRBV28,TRBJ2-5,ASREASMLQTQY
TRBV3-1/TRBV3-2,TRBJ1-6,ASSQATPGRYNSPLH
TRBV30,TRBJ2-3,AWSAASSGGTQY
TRBV7-9,TRBJ2-7,ASSSRGGGLAGEYEQY
TRBV10-3,TRBJ2-6,AISESGPGSGANVLT
TRBV5-1,TRBJ1-2,ASSLASKDYT
TRBV7-9,TRBJ1-5,ASSDLGTENQPQH
TRBV19,TRBJ2-7,ASSIDRENRGDLYEQY
TRBV3-1/TRBV3-2,TRBJ2-7,ASSQDGGRGEQY
TRBV27,TRBJ1-5,ASRLAGTGGNQPQH
TRBV7-8,TRBJ1-2,ASSLDTGTGIGYT
TRBV28,TRBJ2-7,ASRPTGVVDSGYEQY
TRBV9,TRBJ2-7,ASSTPKNKINYEQY
TRBV18,TRBJ2-6,ASSPGPPSGANVLT
TRBV19,TRBJ1-2,ASSIRTGLNYGYT
TRBV7-8,TRBJ2-1,ASSPHTSHEQF
TRBV28,TRBJ1-4,ASSPGYIGEKLF
TRBV11-2,TRBJ2-2,ASSLYDTGELF
TRBV28,TRBJ2-7,ASSFLPGQGYEQY